These 19 T cell receptor beta chains share one sample of origin, sequenced in a study of shared clonotypes between healthy human individuals (dated by TCRdb to about 2020). The library was made by the immunoSEQ multiplex PCR assay. As stored in TCRdb, this immuneACCESS dataset retains in-frame rearrangements with V and J assigned. A fraction of the clones does not appear; measured against another copy, unresolved V genes explain less than half of the discrepancy, and the remainder lacks a known reason. The sample table records some 630,000 clones; roughly 70% of these occur just once. The ten largest account for approximately 2% of the sample. Material: memory CD4+ T cells sorted from blood. The sample's cell subset or site label is to be understood as: CD45RA-negative fraction. The receptors shown here come from a woman younger than 45 in good health.

The chain couples TRBV12-5 to TRBJ2-5; 9 bases are shared with TRBD1. The CDR3 is 16 residues long. Unmatched junction bases numbered 10, after V lost 1 base and J lost 7 bases. Germline CDR1 reads LGHNT; CDR2 reads FRNRAP. The CDR3 region is CASGLGRGQGIVTQYF. The CDR3 coding sequence is TGTGCTAGTGGTTTGGGGCGGGGACAGGGAATCGTGACCCAGTACTTC.

A word on this clone: This sequence may be a read error, since a much larger clone differs from it by one base. Other nucleotide sequences in the sample specify the same CDR3. This chain connects TRBV9 to TRBJ1-2; weak D call: TRBD1 (6 bases). The V and J ends lost 0 bases and 8 bases respectively, with 11 bases between them. Germline V gene data show CDR1 as SGDLS and CDR2 as YYNGEE. CDR3 length: 13 amino acids. CDR3 loop: CASSVEAGEGYTF. The DNA for the CDR3 is TGTGCCAGCAGCGTAGAGGCAGGGGAGGGCTACACCTTC.

The V gene is TRBV7-7, the J gene TRBJ2-5, with D unresolved. V gave up 1 base and J gave up 5 bases, with 11 bases separating them. The CDR3 consists of 14 residues. From germline, CDR1 is SSHAT and CDR2 FNYEAQ (reference sequence). CDR3 in DNA: TGTGCCAGCAGCTTAGGGCGCCAGTCGGAGACCCAGTACTTC. Translated, it gives CASSLGRQSETQYF.

The chain recombines TRBV29-1 with TRBJ1-1, with D tentatively TRBD1 (5 bases). V dropped 3 bases and J dropped 1 base, with 21 bases sitting between them. Looked up from germline, CDR1 is SQVTM and CDR2 is ANQGSEA. The CDR3 length is 17 residues. CDR3 amino acids: CSVDMGGIWSGNTEAFF. The CDR3 nucleotides are TGCAGCGTTGATATGGGGGGGATTTGGTCAGGGAACACTGAAGCTTTCTTT.

CDR3 loop: CASSLAPGAYNEQFF. In DNA form, the CDR3 reads TGTGCCAGCAGCTTGGCCCCGGGAGCCTACAATGAGCAGTTCTTC. The chain recombines TRBV5-4 with TRBJ2-1; maybe TRBD2 (6 bases). This CDR3 has 15 residues. Looked up from germline, CDR1 is SGHNT and CDR2 is YYREEE (reference sequence). V was cut by 0 bases and J by 2 bases, with 9 bases left in between.

The chain carries TRBV28 and TRBJ2-1; D may correspond to TRBD1 or TRBD2 (5 bases each). With 1 base removed from V and 10 bases from J, the gap between germline ends came to 14 bases. This CDR3 has 14 residues. CDR1 and CDR2 (germline): MDHEN, SYDVKM. The CDR3 spells CASSLFYGTTEQFF. The CDR3 DNA sequence: TGTGCCAGCAGTTTATTTTACGGGACCACCGAGCAGTTCTTC.

This clone came up once. V is TRBV11-1 and J is TRBJ1-4; TRBD1 agrees at 8 bases. Germline V gives CDR1 SGHAT, CDR2 FQDESV (reference sequence). The V gene end was trimmed by 1 base and the J gene end by 8 bases; junction bases not matched to a gene: 3. The length of the CDR3 is 14 residues. CDR3 protein: CASSLGQGMEKLFF. In DNA form, the CDR3 reads TGTGCCAGCAGCTTAGGACAGGGGATGGAAAAACTGTTTTTT.

A word on this clone: The same CDR3 is also encoded by other DNA sequences in this sample. The rearrangement uses TRBV5-1 and TRBJ1-5, with 10 nucleotides matching TRBD1. The germline V gene encodes CDR1 SGHRS and CDR2 YFSETQ. This CDR3 comprises 15 residues. The J segment lost 2 bases and the V segment lost 3 bases, leaving 2 bases of the junction unmatched. The CDR3 DNA follows: TGCGCCAGCAGCTCGGGGACAGGGGGCAATCAGCCCCAGCATTTT. It yields the protein CASSSGTGGNQPQHF.

CDR3: CASSLTLTRTDTQYF. CDR3 bases: TGTGCCAGCAGCTTAACTCTTACTCGCACAGATACGCAGTATTTT. The J gene is TRBJ2-3, the V gene TRBV7-3; D call uncertain. Germline CDR1 is SGHTA and CDR2 is FQGTGA. V lost 0 bases to trimming and J lost 1 base, with 8 bases between them. The CDR3 spans 15 residues.

The chain joins TRBV5-1 to TRBJ2-3; maybe TRBD2 (6 bases). Trimming cost V 2 bases and J 1 base, with 14 bases left between them. The CDR3 is 16 amino acids. CDR1 is SGHRS and CDR2 is YFSETQ in the germline V gene. The CDR3 loop reads CASSFGWRGRTDTQYF. The CDR3 DNA follows: TGCGCCAGCAGCTTTGGGTGGCGGGGCCGCACAGATACGCAGTATTTT.

The rearrangement links TRBV7-2 to TRBJ1-1; D is uncertain. This CDR3 contains 13 residues. V lost 0 bases to trimming and J lost 3 bases, with 5 bases between them. CDR1 and CDR2 (germline): SGHTA, FQGNSA. The CDR3 nucleotides are TGTGCCAGCAGCTTAGCCATATACACTGAAGCTTTCTTT. This sequence encodes CASSLAIYTEAFF. Combining the CDR3 with reference TRBV7-2 and TRBJ1-1 gives the whole variable domain GAGVSQSPSNKVTEKGKDVELRCDPISGHTALYWYRQSLGQGLEFLIYFQGNSAPDKSGLPSDRFSAERTGGSVSTLTIQRTQQEDSAVYLCASSLAIYTEAFFGQGTRLTVV.

This clone occurred a few times. This sequence joins TRBV5-8 and TRBJ2-7; D is ambiguous. This CDR3 comprises 13 residues. Trimming removed 0 bases from V and 5 bases from J, with 9 bases in between. Per germline, CDR1 SGHTS and CDR2 YDEGEE. The CDR3, as DNA: TGTGCCAGCAGCTTGGCCTGGGCGAACGAGCAGTACTTC. This translates into CASSLAWANEQYF.

The chain joins TRBV10-2 to TRBJ1-5; perhaps TRBD1 as D (5 bases). The CDR3 is 13 amino acids. CDR1 is WSHSY and CDR2 is SAAADI in the germline V gene. V dropped 8 bases and J dropped 5 bases, with 13 bases sitting between them. The CDR3 DNA reads as TGCGCCAGCCGGGGGGAGGGACATCAGCCCCAGCATTTT. As protein: CASRGEGHQPQHF.

This chain links TRBV10-3 with TRBJ2-1, with a tentative D call TRBD2 (6 bases). The CDR3 spans 17 residues. Germline V lookup: CDR1 ENHRY, CDR2 SYGVKD. V lost 7 bases and J 0 bases, leaving 19 bases between the germline ends. CDR3 in amino acids: CAIKEGTQTDSYNEQFF. CDR3 nucleotide sequence: TGTGCCATCAAGGAGGGGACTCAAACCGACTCCTACAATGAGCAGTTCTTC.

Turning to this clone: The germline gene is not matched at one end of the junction; a read error may be the cause. The chain links TRBV10-3 to TRBJ2-7; D is undetermined. Germline loops: CDR1 ENHRY, CDR2 SYGVKD. The CDR3 is made up of 10 amino acids. For the CDR3, the DNA is TGTGCCATCAGTGAGTCTGTAATGAAATTC. This encodes CAISESVMKF.

The chain couples TRBV28 to TRBJ2-7, with 10 bases fitting TRBD2. J lost 2 bases, V lost 6 bases, and 7 bases had no gene match. This CDR3 is 15 amino acids long. Germline assignment: CDR1 MDHEN and CDR2 SYDVKM. CDR3 in amino acids: CASRNSGGPAYEQYF. CDR3 nucleotides: TGTGCCAGCAGAAATAGCGGGGGGCCAGCCTACGAGCAGTACTTC.

This clone was seen more than once but under ten times. The rearrangement uses TRBV5-1 and TRBJ2-1; 8 bases fit TRBD1. V shed 1 base, J shed 8 bases, and the junction held 5 bases outside the gene matches. Per the germline V gene, CDR1 is SGHRS and CDR2 is YFSETQ. The CDR3 is 14 residues long. In nucleotides, the CDR3 is TGCGCCAGCAGCTTGTGGACAGGGACCGATGAGCAGTTCTTC. Amino acids: CASSLWTGTDEQFF.

V gene TRBV9 combines with J gene TRBJ2-7; 7 bases are a match to TRBD1. CDR3 size: 14 residues. Germline CDR1 SGDLS, CDR2 YYNGEE. V shed 3 bases and J 0 bases; nucleotides not matched to a gene: 3. For the CDR3, the DNA is TGTGCCAGCAGCGCACAGGGGAGCTCCTACGAGCAGTACTTC. Translation: CASSAQGSSYEQYF.

The CDR3 protein is CASSVSSGPGELFF. CDR3 DNA: TGTGCCAGCAGCGTATCCTCGGGGCCCGGGGAGCTGTTTTTT. The chain employs TRBV9 and TRBJ2-2; D may correspond to TRBD1 or TRBD2 (5 bases each). V was clipped by 1 base and J by 6 bases, with 10 bases between them. The CDR3 consists of 14 residues. Germline CDR1 and CDR2: SGDLS and YYNGEE.